One sample yielded the 17 T cell receptor beta chains listed below, sequenced in a study of blood T cell repertoires in COVID-19. Using immunoSEQ multiplex PCR, the repertoire was profiled, and TCRdb retains in-frame clones only, with some absent. Found here are around 250,000 clones, roughly 89% of them singletons; the top ten hold 3%. Sequencing used peripheral blood. These TCRs come from a woman in her twenties or thirties with active or convalescent COVID-19.

This clone turned up a few times. V gene TRBV29-1 combines with J gene TRBJ1-3; 8 nucleotides align to TRBD1. There are 13 residues in the CDR3. With 4 bases clipped from V and 3 bases from J, the junction kept 2 bases outside the gene matches. Germline V gene lookup returns CDR1 SQVTM and CDR2 ANQGSEA. Written as DNA, the CDR3 is TGCAGCGTTGGACAGGGGAATGGAAACACCATATATTTT. The encoded protein is CSVGQGNGNTIYF.

V is TRBV24-1 and J is TRBJ2-1; 13 bases agree with TRBD2. Per the germline V gene, CDR1 is KGHDR and CDR2 is SFDVKD. J lost 10 bases, V lost 3 bases, and 8 bases had no gene match. The CDR3 is made up of 16 amino acids. The chain's CDR3 is CATSDPTSGGAGEQFF. CDR3 nucleotide sequence: TGTGCCACCAGTGATCCTACTAGCGGGGGGGCGGGCGAGCAGTTCTTC.

This rearrangement joins TRBV28 to TRBJ1-2; TRBD1 might be the D (5 bases). Looked up from germline, CDR1 is MDHEN and CDR2 is SYDVKM. V shed 5 bases and J shed 2 bases, with 15 bases lying between them. This CDR3 has 15 amino acids. The CDR3 coding sequence is TGTGCCAGCAGTCTCCGCGGCAGGGCCAACTATGGCTACACCTTC. Amino acid sequence: CASSLRGRANYGYTF.

This clone has only one observation. The genes are TRBV29-1 and TRBJ2-7, with D possibly matching TRBD2 (5 bases). This CDR3 comprises 12 residues. The germline V gene has CDR1 SQVTM and CDR2 ANQGSEA. V lost 6 bases, J lost 4 bases, and 13 bases lay in between. The CDR3 DNA reads as TGCAGCGTCCGCGGGCCCAAGTACGAGCAGTACTTC. Protein sequence: CSVRGPKYEQYF.

The rearrangement links TRBV27 to TRBJ2-7; the D gene is possibly TRBD1 (6 bases). Germline-derived CDR1 and CDR2 are MNHEY and SMNVEV (reference sequence). The V end lost 5 bases, the J end lost 9 bases, and 20 bases lay between the germline ends. The CDR3 runs 14 residues. CDR3 protein: CASSALNSGAGQYF. CDR3 coding DNA: TGTGCCAGCAGTGCTTTGAACTCAGGGGCGGGGCAGTACTTC.

CDR3: CASRARTGGVNQPQHF. CDR3 sequence (DNA): TGTGCCAGCAGGGCCAGGACAGGGGGAGTGAATCAGCCCCAGCATTTT. This sequence joins TRBV2 and TRBJ1-5; 10 nucleotides align to TRBD1. V shed 6 bases and J 4 bases; nucleotides not matched to a gene: 9. Germline V gene sequence: CDR1 SNHLY, CDR2 FYNNEI. This CDR3 comprises 16 residues.

The V gene is TRBV7-2, the J gene TRBJ1-3; no definite D call. Germline-derived CDR1 and CDR2 are SGHTA and FQGNSA. CDR3 length: 13 residues. The V end lost 6 bases, the J end lost 0 bases, and 6 bases lay between the germline ends. The CDR3 region is CASSYSSGNTIYF. DNA of the CDR3: TGTGCCAGCAGTTACAGCTCTGGAAACACCATATATTTT.

The chain links TRBV6-1 to TRBJ1-3, with D hard to call. Germline-derived CDR1 and CDR2 are MNHNS and SASEGT. The CDR3 spans 13 residues. V was trimmed by 3 bases and J by 3 bases, leaving 6 bases between them. In DNA, the CDR3 is TGTGCCAGCAGTGAGTTCCGTGGAAACACCATATATTTT. Protein: CASSEFRGNTIYF.

The V call is TRBV25-1, the J call TRBJ2-7; D may be TRBD1 (6 bases). V lost 6 bases to trimming and J lost 4 bases, with 10 bases between them. The CDR3 covers 12 residues. Per the germline V gene, CDR1 is MGHDK and CDR2 is SYGVNS. The CDR3 nucleotides read TGTGCCAGCAGCAGGGGTCTGTACGAGCAGTACTTC. Translating gives CASSRGLYEQYF.

This clone was seen just once. The rearrangement joins TRBV28 to TRBJ1-2; D gene ambiguous. CDR1 is MDHEN, CDR2 SYDVKM, per germline. Trimming took off 3 bases at V and 4 bases at J, with 12 bases between the two ends. CDR3 size: 14 residues. CDR3 sequence: CASSLAAAFYGYTF. The CDR3 DNA sequence: TGTGCCAGCAGTTTGGCTGCTGCATTCTATGGCTACACCTTC.

CDR3 loop: CASSPSLILSSYEQYF. The CDR3 DNA is TGCGCCAGCAGCCCGTCCTTAATACTGAGCTCCTACGAGCAGTACTTC. This rearrangement joins TRBV4-3 to TRBJ2-7; no clear D. Germline CDR1 LGHNA, CDR2 YSLEER. Trimming pared 4 bases from V and 0 bases from J, leaving 16 bases between. CDR3 length: 16 residues.

This clone was detected only a few times. The J gene is TRBJ1-5, the V gene TRBV18, with D maybe TRBD1 (5 bases). The V gene lost 1 base and the J gene lost 2 bases, with 12 bases spanning the gap. CDR1 KGHSH and CDR2 LQKENI come from the germline V gene. This CDR3 has 16 amino acids. In DNA form, the CDR3 reads TGTGCCAGCTCACCACTGGGGGGATGGGGCAATCAGCCCCAGCATTTT. Its translation is CASSPLGGWGNQPQHF. Full variable domain (missing parts from reference TRBV18 and TRBJ1-5): NAGVMQNPRHLVRRRGQEARLRCSPMKGHSHVYWYRQLPEEGLKFMVYLQKENIIDESGMPKERFSAEFPKEGPSILRIQQVVRGDSAAYFCASSPLGGWGNQPQHFGDGTRLSIL.

The gene calls are TRBV7-9 and TRBJ2-1; 9 positions match TRBD1. The germline V gene has CDR1 SEHNR and CDR2 FQNEAQ (reference sequence). This CDR3 is 16 amino acids long. V shed 5 bases and J 6 bases; nucleotides not matched to a gene: 11. CDR3 DNA: TGTGCCAGCAGCGCGACCCCGGGACAGGGCCGCAATGAGCAGTTCTTC. It yields the protein CASSATPGQGRNEQFF. The whole variable domain, remainder taken from reference TRBV7-9 and TRBJ2-1, is DTGVSQNPRHKITKRGQNVTFRCDPISEHNRLYWYRQTLGQGPEFLTYFQNEAQLEKSRLLSDRFSAERPKGSFSTLEIQRTEQGDSAMYLCASSATPGQGRNEQFFGPGTRLTVL.

This chain links TRBV6-2 or TRBV6-3 with TRBJ2-7; 14 bases are shared with TRBD2. Germline values: CDR1 MNHEY, CDR2 SVGEGT. Losses at the gene ends were 5 bases for V and 5 bases for J; bases not matched to a gene: 5. CDR3 length equals 15 residues. CDR3 loop: CASSRAGLAGDEQYF. The CDR3 bases are TGTGCCAGCAGTAGGGCGGGACTAGCGGGGGACGAGCAGTACTTC.

This chain joins TRBV7-9 and TRBJ2-1, with a weak D call TRBD1 (5 bases). V lost 7 bases and J lost 6, with 13 bases in between. The CDR3 loop spans 13 amino acids. CDR1 SEHNR and CDR2 FQNEAQ come from the germline V gene (reference sequence). CDR3 DNA sequence: TGTGCCAGCAACGTGGGGCAGTTCAATGAGCAGTTCTTC. It is translated as CASNVGQFNEQFF.

CDR3 loop: CATSRGPGQVNEKLFF. The CDR3 DNA follows: TGTGCCACCAGCAGGGGACCGGGACAAGTAAATGAAAAACTGTTTTTT. The chain recombines TRBV15 with TRBJ1-4; D perhaps matches TRBD1 (6 bases). Germline loops: CDR1 LNHNV, CDR2 YYDKDF (reference sequence). The CDR3 covers 16 residues. V was cut by 3 bases and J by 5 bases, with 16 bases left in between.

For the CDR3, the DNA is TGCAGCGTTGAAAGGACTGTGGGCAAAAACATTCAGTACTTC. As protein: CSVERTVGKNIQYF. The chain combines TRBV29-1 with TRBJ2-4, with a weak D call TRBD2 (5 bases). This CDR3 spans 14 amino acids. Germline CDR1 is SQVTM and CDR2 is ANQGSEA. V lost 2 bases, J lost 3 bases, and 11 bases lay in between.